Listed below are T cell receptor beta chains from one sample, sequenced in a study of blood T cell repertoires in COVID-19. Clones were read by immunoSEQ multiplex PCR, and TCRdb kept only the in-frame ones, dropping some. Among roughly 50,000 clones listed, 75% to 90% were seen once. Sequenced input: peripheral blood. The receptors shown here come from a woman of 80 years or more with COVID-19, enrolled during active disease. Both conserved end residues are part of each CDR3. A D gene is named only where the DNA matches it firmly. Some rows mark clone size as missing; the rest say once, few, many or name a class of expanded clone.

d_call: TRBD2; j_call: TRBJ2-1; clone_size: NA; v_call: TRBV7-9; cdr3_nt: TGTGCCAGCAGCTTGGGGGGGGTACCCGCGAGTAAGCAGTTCTTC; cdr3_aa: CASSLGGVPASKQFF
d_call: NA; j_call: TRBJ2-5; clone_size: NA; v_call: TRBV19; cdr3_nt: TGTGCCAGTAGTCGGGACATAGCATCCCAGACCCAGTACTTC; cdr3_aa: CASSRDIASQTQYF
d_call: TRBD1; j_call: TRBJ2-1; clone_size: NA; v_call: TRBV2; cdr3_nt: TGTGCCAGCAGCGTTGGGACAGCCCGTTACAATGAGCAGTTCTTC; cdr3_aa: CASSVGTARYNEQFF
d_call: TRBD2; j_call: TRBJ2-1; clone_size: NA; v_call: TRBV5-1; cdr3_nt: TGCGCCAGCAGCTGGCTACCGGGACTACCTGGATTGAGCTCCTACAATGAGCAGTTCTTC; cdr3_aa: CASSWLPGLPGLSSYNEQFF
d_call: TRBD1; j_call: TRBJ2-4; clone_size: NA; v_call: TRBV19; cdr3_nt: TGTGCCAGTAGTATGGGCGACAGGGGGAGGGACATTCAGTACTTC; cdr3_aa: CASSMGDRGRDIQYF
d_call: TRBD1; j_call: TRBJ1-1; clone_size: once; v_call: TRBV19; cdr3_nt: TGTGCCAGTAGATCAAGAAGGACAGGGGGCCCCGTCACTGAAGCTTTCTTT; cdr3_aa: CASRSRRTGGPVTEAFF
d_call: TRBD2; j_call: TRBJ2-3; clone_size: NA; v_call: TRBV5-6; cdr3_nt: TGTGCCAGCAGCTTGGATGCGGGGGGGCCTTCAGATACGCAGTATTTT; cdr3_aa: CASSLDAGGPSDTQYF
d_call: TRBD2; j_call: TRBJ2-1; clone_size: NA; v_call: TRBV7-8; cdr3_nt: TGTGCCAGCAGCCTCTACTACCTAGCGGGAGGGGGCAATGAGCAGTTCTTC; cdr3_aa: CASSLYYLAGGGNEQFF
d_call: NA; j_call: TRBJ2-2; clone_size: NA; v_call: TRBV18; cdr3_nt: TGTGCCAGCTCACCCAAAGCTGCGAACACCGGGGAGCTGTTTTTT; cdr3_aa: CASSPKAANTGELFF
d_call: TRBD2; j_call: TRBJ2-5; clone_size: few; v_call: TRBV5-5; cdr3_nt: TGTGCCAGCAGTCTTTCCCCACATGGGGTAGCGGGGCCTCAAGAGACCCAGTACTTC; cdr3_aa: CASSLSPHGVAGPQETQYF
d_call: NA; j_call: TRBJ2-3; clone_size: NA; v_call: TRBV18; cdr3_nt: TGTGCCAGCTCACCTTTGGGCAAGAGCACAGATACGCAGTATTTT; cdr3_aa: CASSPLGKSTDTQYF
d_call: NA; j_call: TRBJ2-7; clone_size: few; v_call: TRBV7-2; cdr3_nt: TGTGCCAGCAGCATGGGGTTAGCGGAAGAACTCCAGTACTTC; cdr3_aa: CASSMGLAEELQYF
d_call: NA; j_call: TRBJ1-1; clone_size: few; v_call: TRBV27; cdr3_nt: TGTGCCAGCACCACGAGGGGAGGTTTTAACACTGAAGCTTTCTTT; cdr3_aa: CASTTRGGFNTEAFF
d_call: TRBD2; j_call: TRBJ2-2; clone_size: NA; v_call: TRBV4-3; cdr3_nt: TGCGCCAGCAGCCCGGGAGTTAGCGGGGGGGCAACCGGGGAGCTGTTTTTT; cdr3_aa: CASSPGVSGGATGELFF
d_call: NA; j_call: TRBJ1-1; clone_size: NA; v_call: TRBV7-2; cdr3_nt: TGTGCCAGCAGCTTATCTAGAGGGAGGAGAGCTTTCTTT; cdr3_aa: CASSLSRGRRAFF
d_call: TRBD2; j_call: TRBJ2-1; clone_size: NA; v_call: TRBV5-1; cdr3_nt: TGCGCCAGCAGCCCCCCCCGGGGGGTCTACAATGAGCAGTTCTTC; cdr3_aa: CASSPPRGVYNEQFF
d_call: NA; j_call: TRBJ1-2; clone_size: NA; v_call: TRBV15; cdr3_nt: TGTGCCACCAGCAGAGATCTACAACGGAGTAGCTATGGCTACACCTTC; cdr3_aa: CATSRDLQRSSYGYTF
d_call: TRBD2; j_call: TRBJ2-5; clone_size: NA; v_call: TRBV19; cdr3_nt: TGTGCCAGTATCAGCGGGGGGGCCGGAGGGGATGAAGAGACCCAGTACTTC; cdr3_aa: CASISGGAGGDEETQYF
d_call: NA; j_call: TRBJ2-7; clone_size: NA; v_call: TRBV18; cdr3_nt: TGTGCCAGCTCACTAATGAACGGCTACGAGCAGTACTTC; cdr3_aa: CASSLMNGYEQYF
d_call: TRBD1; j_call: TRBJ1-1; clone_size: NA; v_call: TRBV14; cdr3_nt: TGTGCCAGCAGCCAAGAAGTCGTTGGGACAGGGGGCAAAACTGAAGCTTTCTTT; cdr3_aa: CASSQEVVGTGGKTEAFF
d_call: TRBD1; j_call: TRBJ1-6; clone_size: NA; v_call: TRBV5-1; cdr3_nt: TGCGCCAGCAGCCCGGACAGGGGGAATAATTCACCCCTCCACTTT; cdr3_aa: CASSPDRGNNSPLHF
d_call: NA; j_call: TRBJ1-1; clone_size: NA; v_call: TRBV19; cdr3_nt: TGTGCCAGCAGTAGTCCGGGGCGGGGCACTGAAGCTTTCTTT; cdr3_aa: CASSSPGRGTEAFF
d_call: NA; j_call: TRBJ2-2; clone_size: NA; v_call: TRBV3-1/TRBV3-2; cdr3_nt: TGTGCCAGCAGTCAACTCGGGAACACCGGGGAGCTGTTTTTT; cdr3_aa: CASSQLGNTGELFF
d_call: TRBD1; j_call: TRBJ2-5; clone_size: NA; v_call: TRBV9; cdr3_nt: TGTGCCAGCAGCGTAGAGGGGACAGGTGGGGAGACCCAGTACTTC; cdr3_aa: CASSVEGTGGETQYF
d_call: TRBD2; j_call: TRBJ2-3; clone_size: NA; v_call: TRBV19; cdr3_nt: TGTGCCAGTAGTCTAGGGACTAGCGGGAAGGGCACAGATACGCAGTATTTT; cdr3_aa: CASSLGTSGKGTDTQYF
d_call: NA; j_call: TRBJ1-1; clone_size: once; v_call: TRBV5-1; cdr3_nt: TGCGCCAGCAGTTCCGGGGACCCAGGGGACACTGAAGCTTTCTTT; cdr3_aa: CASSSGDPGDTEAFF
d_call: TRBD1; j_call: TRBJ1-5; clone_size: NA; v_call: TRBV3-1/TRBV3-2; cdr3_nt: TGTGCCAGCAGCCCGACCTTCCCCTACAGGGGAGGTCAGCCCCAGCATTTT; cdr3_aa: CASSPTFPYRGGQPQHF
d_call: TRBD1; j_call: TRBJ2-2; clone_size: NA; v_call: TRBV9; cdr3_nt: TGTGCCAGCAGCGTAGATTTGGGCGGGGGACAGGGGGCTCCCGGGGAGCTGTTTTTT; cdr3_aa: CASSVDLGGGQGAPGELFF
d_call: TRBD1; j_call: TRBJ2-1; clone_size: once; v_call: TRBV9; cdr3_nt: TGTGCCAGCAGCGCTCGACAGGGTAGGTACAATGAGCAGTTCTTC; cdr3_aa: CASSARQGRYNEQFF
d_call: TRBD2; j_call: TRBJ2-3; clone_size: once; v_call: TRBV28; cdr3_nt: TGTGCCAGCAGTCCCATGGGGGGAGGGCCAGCAGATACGCAGTATTTT; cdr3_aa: CASSPMGGGPADTQYF
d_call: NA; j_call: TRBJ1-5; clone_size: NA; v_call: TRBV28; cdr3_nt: TGTGCCAGCATCGTATCGGGGGATCAGCCCCAGCATTTT; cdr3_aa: CASIVSGDQPQHF
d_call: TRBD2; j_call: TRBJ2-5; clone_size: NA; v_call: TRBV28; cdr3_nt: TGTGCCAGCAGTTTACCGGGACTAGCGGGGGGGCGAGAGACCCAGTACTTC; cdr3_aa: CASSLPGLAGGRETQYF
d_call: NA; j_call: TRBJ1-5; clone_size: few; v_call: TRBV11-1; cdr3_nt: TGTGCCAGCAGCTTAGGTAGGACAGTGAATCAGCCCCAGCATTTT; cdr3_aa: CASSLGRTVNQPQHF
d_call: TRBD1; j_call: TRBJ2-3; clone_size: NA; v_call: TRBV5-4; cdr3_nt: TGTGCCAGCAGCTCGGGACAGGGAGTGGATACGCAGTATTTT; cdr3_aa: CASSSGQGVDTQYF
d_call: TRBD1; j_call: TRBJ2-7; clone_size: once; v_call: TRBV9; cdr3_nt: TGTGCCAGCAGCGCCCGGGACAGGGGTACCTACGAGCAGTACTTC; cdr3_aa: CASSARDRGTYEQYF
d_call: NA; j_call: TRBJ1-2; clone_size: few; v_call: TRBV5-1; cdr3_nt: TGCGCCAGCAGCTTTTCGGGGGACGGTCGCATTAGTGGCTACACCTTC; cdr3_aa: CASSFSGDGRISGYTF
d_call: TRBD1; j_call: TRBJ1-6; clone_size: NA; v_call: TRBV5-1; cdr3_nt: TGCGCCAGCAGCTTTTCAGGGGGCGATTCACCCCTCCACTTT; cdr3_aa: CASSFSGGDSPLHF
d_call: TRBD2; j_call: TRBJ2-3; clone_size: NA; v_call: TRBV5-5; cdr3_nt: TGTGCCAGCAGCTTCACGGGGGGGCGCACAGATACGCAGTATTTT; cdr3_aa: CASSFTGGRTDTQYF
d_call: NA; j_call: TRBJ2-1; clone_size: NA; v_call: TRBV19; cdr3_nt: TGTGCCAGTAGTATCCCTCCTAGACTACATTCAAAACCCTCCTACAATGAGCAGTTCTTC; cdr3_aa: CASSIPPRLHSKPSYNEQFF
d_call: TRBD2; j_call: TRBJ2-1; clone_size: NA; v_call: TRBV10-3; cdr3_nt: TGTGCCATCAGTGGATTACTAGCGGGAGGTCAGAATGAGCAGTTCTTC; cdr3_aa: CAISGLLAGGQNEQFF
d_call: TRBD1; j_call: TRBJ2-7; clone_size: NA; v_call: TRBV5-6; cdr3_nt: TGTGCCAGCAGCATAACCCGGACAGGCTGGAGCTCCTACGAGCAGTACTTC; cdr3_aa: CASSITRTGWSSYEQYF
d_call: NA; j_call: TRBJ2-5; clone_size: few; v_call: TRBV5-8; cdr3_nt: TGTGCCAGCAGCTTGGGGTCGGGAGCCCTGGCGGAGACCCAGTACTTC; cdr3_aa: CASSLGSGALAETQYF
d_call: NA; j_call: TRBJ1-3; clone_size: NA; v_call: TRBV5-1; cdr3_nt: TGCGCCAGCAGCTTGGAGTGGATGGGGGGAAGCACCATATATTTT; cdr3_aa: CASSLEWMGGSTIYF
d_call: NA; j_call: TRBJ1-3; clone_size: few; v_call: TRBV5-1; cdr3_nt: TGCGCCAGCAGCTTGTCAGGGGAGAAGGGAAACACCATATATTTT; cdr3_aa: CASSLSGEKGNTIYF
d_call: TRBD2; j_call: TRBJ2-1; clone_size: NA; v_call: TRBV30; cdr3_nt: TGTGCCTGGAGTCCCAAATCCCCCGGGACTAGCGGGATAAATAATGAGCAGTTCTTC; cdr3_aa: CAWSPKSPGTSGINNEQFF
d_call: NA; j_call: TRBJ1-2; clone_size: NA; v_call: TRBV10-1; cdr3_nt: TGCGCCAGCAGTGAGAGTCTCACAGCCCCTGCGTGCTATGGCTACACCTTC; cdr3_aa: CASSESLTAPACYGYTF
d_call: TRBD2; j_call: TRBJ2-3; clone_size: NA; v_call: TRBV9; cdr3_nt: TGTGCCAGCAGCGCTAGCGGGGTATCAGATACGCAGTATTTT; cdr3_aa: CASSASGVSDTQYF
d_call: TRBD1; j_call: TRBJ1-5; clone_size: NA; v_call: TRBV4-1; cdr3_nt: TGCGCCAGCAGCTTGCGGACAGGGAGCAATCAGCCCCAGCATTTT; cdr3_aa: CASSLRTGSNQPQHF
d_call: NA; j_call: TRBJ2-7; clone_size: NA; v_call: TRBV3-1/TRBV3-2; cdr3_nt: TGTGCCAGCAGCCAAGCGGTCAGGGGTTACGAGCAGTACTTC; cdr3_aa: CASSQAVRGYEQYF
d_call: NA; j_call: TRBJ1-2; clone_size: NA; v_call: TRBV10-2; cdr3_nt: TGCGCCAGCAGTGATGGGGCAGGCAGGAATAACTATGGCTACACCTTC; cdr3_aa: CASSDGAGRNNYGYTF